One T cell receptor beta chain is described in this entry. The antigen is undetermined. The data were obtained in a study of identical twins. This CDR3 is 13 amino acids long. The V gene lost 4 bases and the J gene lost 5 bases, with 10 bases spanning the gap. Study-wide results and limits: Twins shared out-of-frame alpha sequences with excess low generation probability. Where beta out-of-frame sequences were concerned, excess twin sharing was weaker.

One entry per CDR3 protein, called by TCRdb with MiXCR from the 5' RACE reads. This sample has some 900,000 distinct CDR3 sequences, with roughly an eighth found just once. The same sample was also studied in work on yellow fever vaccine responses in identical twins.

The source of this sequence is a woman aged 18-29 years in good health. The chain recombines TRBV12-3 or TRBV12-4 with TRBJ2-3; possibly TRBD1 or TRBD2 for D (6 bases each). The specimen was PBMCs. In DNA, the CDR3 is TGTGCCAGCAGTTGGGGGGCAGGAGATACGCAGTATTTT. Translated: CASSWGAGDTQYF.